Listed here are 9 T cell receptor beta chains from one sample, sequenced in a study of blood T cell repertoires in COVID-19. TCRdb's copy holds only in-frame clones and misses some; the assay was immunoSEQ multiplex PCR. The data show around 190,000 clones, about four fifths seen once. Material: peripheral blood. The source is a man aged 55 to 69 with acute or convalescent COVID-19.

The chain combines TRBV24-1 with TRBJ2-1, with TRBD2 matching 14 bases. This CDR3 region has 18 residues. Unmatched junction bases numbered 8, after V lost 1 base and J lost 7 bases. CDR1 and CDR2 (germline): KGHDR, SFDVKD. The CDR3 DNA sequence: TGTGCCACCAGTGATTTAGGAGCCGGGACTAGCGGGAGTAATGAGCAGTTCTTC. Its translation: CATSDLGAGTSGSNEQFF.

V and J are TRBV13 and TRBJ2-5; 11 bases map to TRBD2. Germline trimming cut 5 bases from V and 5 bases from J; bases unmatched to any gene: 10. The CDR3 covers 16 residues. From germline, CDR1 is PRHDT and CDR2 FYEKMQ (reference sequence). CDR3 region: CASSLLAGGAAETQYF. DNA of the CDR3: TGTGCCAGCAGCCTGCTAGCGGGAGGCGCCGCTGAGACCCAGTACTTC. The full variable domain, rest sourced from reference TRBV13 and TRBJ2-5, is AAGVIQSPRHLIKEKRETATLKCYPIPRHDTVYWYQQGPGQDPQFLISFYEKMQSDKGSIPDRFSAQQFSDYHSELNMSSLELGDSALYFCASSLLAGGAAETQYFGPGTRLLVL.

The CDR3 spells CASSYGGPEAFF. DNA of the CDR3: TGTGCCAGCAGTTATGGGGGCCCTGAAGCTTTCTTT. This chain connects TRBV6-2 or TRBV6-3 to TRBJ1-1; D might be TRBD1 (6 bases). Trimming removed 3 bases at V and 6 bases at J, with 8 bases between. CDR1 MNHEY and CDR2 SVGEGT come from the germline V gene. This CDR3 comprises 12 residues.

This clone has just a few counts. The rearrangement joins TRBV24-1 to TRBJ2-1; 9 bases align to TRBD2. V shed 4 bases and J 13 bases; nucleotides not matched to a gene: 7. The CDR3 contains 13 residues. Germline CDR1 KGHDR, CDR2 SFDVKD. This CDR3 reads CATSDAGLADQFF. The CDR3 nucleotides read TGTGCCACCAGTGACGCGGGACTAGCAGACCAGTTCTTC.

The chain links TRBV7-9 to TRBJ2-7, with 7 bases identical to TRBD1. Germline loops: CDR1 SEHNR, CDR2 FQNEAQ (reference sequence). V was pared by 4 bases and J by 6 bases, with 15 bases of the junction left unmatched. The CDR3 extends over 16 amino acids. CDR3 region: CASSSKTTGRLGEQYF. CDR3 bases: TGTGCCAGCAGCTCCAAGACGACAGGGAGATTGGGCGAGCAGTACTTC.

V usage is TRBV6-2 or TRBV6-3 and J usage is TRBJ2-3; D unresolved. The V end lost 5 bases, the J end lost 1 base, and 16 bases lay between the germline ends. The length of the CDR3 is 16 residues. Germline V gene lookup returns CDR1 MNHEY and CDR2 SVGEGT. The CDR3 DNA follows: TGTGCCAGCAGTACCCCGTATCTGGTAGGCACAGATACGCAGTATTTT. The encoded protein is CASSTPYLVGTDTQYF.

The chain uses TRBV7-9 and TRBJ2-7; TRBD1 is a possible D gene (6 bases). Per germline, CDR1 SEHNR and CDR2 FQNEAQ (reference sequence). The CDR3 is made up of 13 amino acids. Trimming removed 2 bases from V and 1 base from J, with 6 bases in between. The CDR3 loop reads CASSLRGSYEQYF. In DNA, the CDR3 is TGTGCCAGCAGCTTAAGGGGGTCCTACGAGCAGTACTTC.

This clone has a single count. This chain's CDR3 is CAWSFGGSSGNTIYF. The DNA of the CDR3 is TGTGCCTGGAGTTTCGGGGGGAGCTCTGGAAACACCATATATTTT. The chain has TRBV30 and TRBJ1-3; possibly TRBD1 for D (5 bases). V lost 2 bases to trimming and J lost 0 bases, with 11 bases between them. This CDR3 region has 15 residues. The germline gives CDR1 GTSNPN, CDR2 SVGIG (reference sequence).

This chain links TRBV6-1 with TRBJ1-2; no reliable D call. This CDR3 has 14 residues. Trimming took off 2 bases at V and 3 bases at J, with 10 bases between the two ends. Per the germline V gene, CDR1 is MNHNS and CDR2 is SASEGT. CDR3 in DNA: TGTGCCAGCAGTGAATCCGGGAGTTACTATGGCTACACCTTC. It translates to CASSESGSYYGYTF.